The 8 T cell receptor beta chains given below trace back to one sample, sequenced in a study of blood T cell repertoires in COVID-19. Sequencing used immunoSEQ multiplex PCR; TCRdb keeps in-frame clones, though not all of them. Among 300,000 to 350,000 clones listed, about nine tenths were seen once. Sequenced material: peripheral blood. These receptors all stem from a woman aged 60-70 years with COVID-19, enrolled during active disease.

V is TRBV11-3 and J is TRBJ2-1; unclear D gene. The CDR3 extends over 12 amino acids. Germline V CDR1 and CDR2: SGHNT, YENEEA. V was clipped by 1 base and J by 10 bases, with 8 bases between them. CDR3 bases: TGTGCCAGCAGCTTAGTGGGCCAGGAGCAGTTCTTC. Protein sequence: CASSLVGQEQFF.

The chain is built from TRBV19 and TRBJ2-1, with 7 bases fitting TRBD1. The CDR3 is 14 amino acids. From germline, CDR1 is LNHDA and CDR2 SQIVND (reference sequence). V trimming: 4 bases; J trimming: 3 bases; junction bases outside the gene matches: 3. CDR3 sequence reads: CASSRGQSYNEQFF. In nucleotides, the CDR3 is TGTGCCAGTAGTAGGGGACAGAGCTACAATGAGCAGTTCTTC.

The chain combines TRBV16 with TRBJ1-1, with D unresolved. Germline CDR1 KGHSY, CDR2 FQNENV. V lost 0 bases and J 2 bases, leaving 10 bases between the germline ends. CDR3 length: 15 amino acids. CDR3 nucleotides: TGTGCCAGCAGCCAATCATGGCAGTTCAACACTGAAGCTTTCTTT. This translates into CASSQSWQFNTEAFF.

The gene calls are TRBV5-4 and TRBJ1-2; TRBD1 might be the D (5 bases). Per germline, CDR1 SGHNT and CDR2 YYREEE (reference sequence). The CDR3 is 13 amino acids. V was shortened by 0 bases and J by 7 bases, with 10 bases between the two germline ends. This CDR3 reads CASSLGAGLGYTF. The DNA of the CDR3 is TGTGCCAGCAGCTTGGGGGCAGGGCTTGGCTACACCTTC.

The chain is built from TRBV29-1 and TRBJ1-1; D unclear. CDR3 length equals 13 residues. Germline V lookup: CDR1 SQVTM, CDR2 ANQGSEA. V was shortened by 4 bases and J by 5 bases, with 14 bases between the two germline ends. CDR3 DNA: TGCAGCGTTGTTCCAGGTTTTGGTACTGAAGCTTTCTTT. Protein: CSVVPGFGTEAFF.

The chain employs TRBV21-1 and TRBJ1-2. TRBV21-1 represents a pseudogene. This CDR3 is built from 16 residues. DNA of the CDR3: TGTGCCAGCAGCAAAGAGAGGCTGGGAGGGGGTGACGGCTACACCTTC. It encodes CASSKERLGGGDGYTF.

J is TRBJ1-1 and V is TRBV11-2; D perhaps matches TRBD1 (5 bases). The CDR3 is 15 amino acids. V was trimmed by 3 bases and J by 2 bases, leaving 13 bases between them. Germline-derived CDR1 and CDR2 are SGHAT and FQNNGV. The CDR3 sequence is CASSFPDKANTEAFF. DNA for the CDR3: TGTGCCAGCAGCTTTCCGGACAAGGCCAACACTGAAGCTTTCTTT.

The chain carries TRBV6-5 and TRBJ2-7; 7 positions agree with TRBD1. This CDR3 is built from 15 residues. CDR1 is MNHEY, CDR2 SVGAGI, per germline. V shed 6 bases, J shed 3 bases, and the junction held 11 bases outside the gene matches. CDR3 in amino acids: CASRPSTGENYEQYF. CDR3 bases: TGTGCCAGCAGACCCAGCACAGGGGAGAACTACGAGCAGTACTTC.